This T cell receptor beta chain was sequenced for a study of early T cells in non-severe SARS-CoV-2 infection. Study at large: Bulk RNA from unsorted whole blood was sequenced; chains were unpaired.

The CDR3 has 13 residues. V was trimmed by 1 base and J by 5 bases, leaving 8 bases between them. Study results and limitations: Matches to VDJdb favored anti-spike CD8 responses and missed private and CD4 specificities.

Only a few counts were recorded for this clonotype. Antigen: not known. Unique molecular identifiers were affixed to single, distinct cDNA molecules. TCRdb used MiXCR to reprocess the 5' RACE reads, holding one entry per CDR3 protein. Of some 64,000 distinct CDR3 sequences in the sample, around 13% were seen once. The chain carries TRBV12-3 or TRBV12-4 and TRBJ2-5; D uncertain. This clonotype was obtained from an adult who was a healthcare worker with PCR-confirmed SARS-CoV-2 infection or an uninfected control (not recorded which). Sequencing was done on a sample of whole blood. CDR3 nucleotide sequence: TGTGCCAGCAGTTTAGGGGCAAGGGAGACCCAGTACTTC. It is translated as CASSLGARETQYF.